This TCR beta chain comes out of a study of response to subunit inactivated influenza vaccine. General study results and limits: Authors proposed each seasonal influenza vaccination draws in few new T cells.

CDR3 size: 14 residues. Germline V gene lookup returns CDR1 SGHDT and CDR2 YYEEEE. J lost 5 bases, V lost 2 bases, and 4 bases had no gene match. A word on this clonotype: Its specificity is unknown.

TCRdb reprocessed the RT-PCR reads via MiXCR and lists one record per CDR3 protein. Here the sample spans about 830,000 distinct CDR3 sequences, 15% to 20% being singletons. The receptor's source is a middle-aged man who received an inactivated influenza vaccine. The J gene is TRBJ2-5, the V gene TRBV5-6; 9 bases line up with TRBD1. Specimen: PBMCs from blood, collected approximately 5 days after vaccination. The CDR3 is CASSFGTGYETQYF. In DNA, the CDR3 is TGTGCCAGCAGCTTCGGGACAGGGTACGAGACCCAGTACTTC.